A single sample gave rise to the 18 T cell receptor beta chains below, sequenced in a study of brain T cells in children with intractable seizures. Method: immunoSEQ multiplex PCR; TCRdb's copy keeps in-frame clones and lacks some. The sample includes 110,000 or so clones, 94% of them seen just once. Here the sequenced sample was peripheral blood, taken at surgery. The source of these receptors is a boy younger than two with hemimegalencephaly and intractable seizures.

The chain employs TRBV6-6 and TRBJ2-5, with D hard to call. The V end lost 8 bases, the J end lost 4 bases, and 17 bases lay between the germline ends. This CDR3 comprises 14 residues. The germline gives CDR1 MNHNY, CDR2 SVGAGI (reference sequence). CDR3 DNA: TGTGCCAGCCCACGATCTTGGGGATTAGAGACCCAGTACTTC. It is translated as CASPRSWGLETQYF.

The chain recombines TRBV5-4 with TRBJ2-3; D remains ambiguous. The CDR3 is made up of 14 amino acids. The germline V gene encodes CDR1 SGHNT and CDR2 YYREEE (reference sequence). Trimming took off 1 base at V and 6 bases at J, with 12 bases between the two ends. CDR3 DNA: TGTGCCAGCAGCTTGCAGGCAGTGGGGGATACGCAGTATTTT. Its protein product is CASSLQAVGDTQYF.

CDR3 DNA: TGTGCCAGCAGCCCTGGGGGGAACACTGAAGCTTTCTTT. This sequence encodes CASSPGGNTEAFF. The chain uses TRBV11-3 and TRBJ1-1; tentative D call: TRBD1 (5 bases). CDR3 length: 13 amino acids. CDR1 and CDR2 (germline): SGHNT, YENEEA. V was pared by 5 bases and J by 1 base, with 8 bases between.

CDR3 residues: CASSPQGRLSGELFF. In DNA, the CDR3 is TGTGCCAGCTCACCACAGGGTCGATTATCCGGGGAGCTGTTTTTT. The genes are TRBV18 and TRBJ2-2; no clear D. The CDR3 loop spans 15 amino acids. Trimming took off 1 base at V and 6 bases at J, with 12 bases between the two ends. From germline, CDR1 is KGHSH and CDR2 LQKENI. The whole variable domain, filled in from reference TRBV18 and TRBJ2-2, reads NAGVMQNPRHLVRRRGQEARLRCSPMKGHSHVYWYRQLPEEGLKFMVYLQKENIIDESGMPKERFSAEFPKEGPSILRIQQVVRGDSAAYFCASSPQGRLSGELFFGEGSRLTVL.

The chain combines TRBV10-3 with TRBJ1-5; D unresolved. V dropped 4 bases and J dropped 3 bases, with 7 bases sitting between them. Germline V gene lookup returns CDR1 ENHRY and CDR2 SYGVKD. This CDR3 is built from 13 residues. The CDR3 protein is CAISGMANQPQHF. The CDR3 DNA follows: TGTGCCATCAGTGGAATGGCCAATCAGCCCCAGCATTTT.

The chain recombines TRBV30 with TRBJ2-3; D remains ambiguous. Trimming cost V 3 bases and J 5 bases, with 9 bases left between them. The germline V gene has CDR1 GTSNPN and CDR2 SVGIG (reference sequence). This CDR3 is 12 amino acids long. CDR3: CAWRSWGDTQYF. The CDR3 coding sequence is TGTGCCTGGAGAAGTTGGGGAGATACGCAGTATTTT.

V gene TRBV30 combines with J gene TRBJ2-4, with TRBD2 as a possible D gene (6 bases). The V end was cut by 3 bases, the J end by 5 bases, with 17 bases between. The germline CDR1 and CDR2 sequences are GTSNPN and SVGIG (reference sequence). The CDR3 covers 15 residues. CDR3 coding DNA: TGTGCCTGGAGCCCGCTTGGGGGGTTCCAAAACATTCAGTACTTC. Its translation: CAWSPLGGFQNIQYF.

The V call is TRBV28, the J call TRBJ2-1, with D perhaps matching TRBD1 or TRBD2 (6 bases each). Trimming removed 2 bases at V and 4 bases at J, with 15 bases between. The length of the CDR3 is 16 residues. Germline assignment: CDR1 MDHEN and CDR2 SYDVKM. The CDR3 nucleotides are TGTGCCAGCAGTTTAGGGGGGCTTCTCCGATACAATGAGCAGTTCTTC. It translates to CASSLGGLLRYNEQFF.

The chain joins TRBV11-2 to TRBJ2-5, with D possibly TRBD1 on 6 matching bases. CDR1 is SGHAT and CDR2 is FQNNGV in the germline V gene. The CDR3 totals 14 residues. V was shortened by 3 bases and J by 4 bases, with 12 bases between the two germline ends. This chain's CDR3 is CASSLGHPLETQYF. CDR3 nucleotides: TGTGCCAGCAGCTTGGGACATCCCCTAGAGACCCAGTACTTC.

The rearrangement joins TRBV2 to TRBJ1-5, with D perhaps matching TRBD1 (6 bases). In germline, CDR1 is SNHLY, CDR2 FYNNEI. V gave up 10 bases and J gave up 1 base, with 14 bases separating them. CDR3 length: 14 amino acids. This chain's CDR3 is CATTSDRSNQPQHF. The CDR3 DNA follows: TGTGCCACCACTTCGGACAGAAGCAATCAGCCCCAGCATTTT.

The rearrangement links TRBV13 to TRBJ1-6; 7 bases fit TRBD1. V shed 3 bases and J 9 bases; nucleotides not matched to a gene: 11. Germline V CDR1 and CDR2: PRHDT, FYEKMQ (reference sequence). There are 16 residues in the CDR3. The CDR3 here is CASSLVGGDRGSPLHF. CDR3 bases: TGTGCCAGCAGCTTGGTAGGGGGCGACCGTGGTTCACCCCTCCACTTT.

This clone was recorded once. The chain uses TRBV11-2 and TRBJ2-3, with D possibly TRBD2 on 6 matching bases. Germline V CDR1 and CDR2: SGHAT, FQNNGV. V was pared by 3 bases and J by 5 bases, with 12 bases between. The CDR3 sequence is 14 residues long. The CDR3 loop is CASSFRPGGDTQYF. DNA of the CDR3: TGTGCCAGCAGCTTTCGACCCGGGGGAGATACGCAGTATTTT.

The chain couples TRBV27 to TRBJ2-7, with TRBD1 matching over 7 bases. V lost 3 bases to trimming and J lost 2 bases; unmatched junction nucleotides: 4. This CDR3 spans 14 amino acids. CDR1 is MNHEY and CDR2 is SMNVEV in the germline V gene (reference sequence). The CDR3 DNA sequence: TGTGCCAGCAGTTTCCGGGACAGTACCTACGAGCAGTACTTC. Encoded protein: CASSFRDSTYEQYF.

This chain joins TRBV28 and TRBJ2-7, with TRBD2 matching over 11 bases. Trimming removed 6 bases from V and 2 bases from J; junction bases left unmatched: 0. Looked up from germline, CDR1 is MDHEN and CDR2 is SYDVKM. The CDR3 is made up of 13 amino acids. The CDR3 bases are TGTGCCAGCAGGACTAGCGGGGCCTACGAGCAGTACTTC. Protein product: CASRTSGAYEQYF. Combining the CDR3 with reference TRBV28 and TRBJ2-7 gives the whole variable domain DVKVTQSSRYLVKRTGEKVFLECVQDMDHENMFWYRQDPGLGLRLIYFSYDVKMKEKGDIPEGYSVSREKKERFSLILESASTNQTSMYLCASRTSGAYEQYFGPGTRLTVT.

The chain recombines TRBV19 with TRBJ2-5; D not resolved. The V end lost 1 base, the J end lost 5 bases, and 8 bases lay between the germline ends. Per the germline V gene, CDR1 is LNHDA and CDR2 is SQIVND (reference sequence). The CDR3 loop spans 13 amino acids. CDR3 in amino acids: CASSIGRWETQYF. CDR3 nucleotide sequence: TGTGCCAGTAGTATAGGACGGTGGGAGACCCAGTACTTC.

This rearrangement joins TRBV27 to TRBJ2-1; perhaps TRBD2 as D (6 bases). Trimming pared 1 base from V and 5 bases from J, leaving 15 bases between. This CDR3 has 16 residues. The germline V gene encodes CDR1 MNHEY and CDR2 SMNVEV (reference sequence). CDR3 loop: CASSLYPSALNNEQFF. CDR3 in DNA: TGTGCCAGCAGTTTATACCCTAGCGCCCTTAACAATGAGCAGTTCTTC.

The chain couples TRBV9 to TRBJ2-2; 7 bases map to TRBD2. The CDR3 has 16 amino acids. Losses at the gene ends were 3 bases for V and 0 bases for J; bases not matched to a gene: 5. The V gene's germline CDR1 is SGDLS and CDR2 YYNGEE. CDR3 DNA: TGTGCCAGCAGCGCCTTAGGGAGGGCGAACACCGGGGAGCTGTTTTTT. Residues: CASSALGRANTGELFF.

This sequence joins TRBV5-1 and TRBJ1-2; TRBD1 is a possible D gene (5 bases). Trimming cost V 0 bases and J 8 bases, with 14 bases left between them. CDR1 is SGHRS, CDR2 YFSETQ, per germline. This CDR3 is built from 14 residues. The CDR3 protein is CASSLAGAGFGYTF. DNA of the CDR3: TGCGCCAGCAGCTTGGCCGGGGCAGGCTTCGGCTACACCTTC.